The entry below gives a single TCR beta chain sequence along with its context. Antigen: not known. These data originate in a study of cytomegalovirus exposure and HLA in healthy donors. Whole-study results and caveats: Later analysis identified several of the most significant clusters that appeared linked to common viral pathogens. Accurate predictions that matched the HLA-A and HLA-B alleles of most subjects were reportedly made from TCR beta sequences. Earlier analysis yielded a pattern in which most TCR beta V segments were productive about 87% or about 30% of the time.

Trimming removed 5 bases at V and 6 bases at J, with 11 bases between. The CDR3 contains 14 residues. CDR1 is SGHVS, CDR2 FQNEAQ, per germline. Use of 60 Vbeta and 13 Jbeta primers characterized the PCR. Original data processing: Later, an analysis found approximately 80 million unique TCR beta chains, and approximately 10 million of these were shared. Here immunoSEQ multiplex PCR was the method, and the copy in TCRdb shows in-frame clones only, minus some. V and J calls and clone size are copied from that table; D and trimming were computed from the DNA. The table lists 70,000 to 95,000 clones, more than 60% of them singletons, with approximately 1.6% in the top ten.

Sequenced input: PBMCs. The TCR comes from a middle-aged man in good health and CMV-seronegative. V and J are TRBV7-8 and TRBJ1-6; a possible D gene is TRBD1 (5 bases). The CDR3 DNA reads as TGTGCCAGCAGCCGAGCGGGGCTTAATTCACCCCTCCACTTT. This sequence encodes CASSRAGLNSPLHF.